A selection of T cell receptor beta chains follows, all from one sample in a study of T-cell reconstitution after alpha-beta-depleted transplantation in children. TCRdb passed the PCR reads through MiXCR, listing each CDR3 protein once. The profile covers approximately 300,000 distinct CDR3 sequences, with roughly a tenth appearing a single time and 7% to 9.5% taken by the ten largest. The material was PBMCs, obtained before TCRalphabeta/CD19-depleted stem cell transplant. These receptors were obtained from a boy under two years old with acute myeloid leukemia, due to receive a stem cell transplant. Each CDR3 is given with its conserved first and last residue. The D gene is left open where the match is weak. Size tells how often a clone was seen (once, few, many) or the class of an expanded clone, and some rows leave it out.

TRBV5-1	NA	TRBD1	TRBJ1-5	15	CASSLGTGGSQPQHF	TGCGCCAGCAGCTTGGGGACAGGGGGCTCTCAGCCCCAGCATTTT
TRBV5-1	NA	NA	TRBJ2-2	17	CASSLARQVLFVGELFF	TGCGCCAGCAGCTTGGCCCGTCAGGTCTTATTTGTTGGGGAGCTGTTTTTT
TRBV6-1	many	NA	TRBJ2-3	14	CASTEGGIQDTQYF	TGTGCCAGCACCGAGGGAGGCATTCAAGATACGCAGTATTTT
TRBV27	NA	NA	TRBJ2-1	22	CASSLSFTGVLQGGVDYNEQFF	TGTGCCAGCAGTTTATCGTTTACGGGGGTCCTTCAAGGGGGGGTAGACTACAATGAGCAGTTCTTC
TRBV5-1	many	NA	TRBJ1-2	18	CASSPADPLPSVRYGYTF	TGCGCCAGCAGCCCGGCTGACCCCCTTCCTTCGGTCCGCTATGGCTACACCTTC
TRBV28	many	TRBD2	TRBJ2-1	15	CASSLLLAGGNEQFF	TGTGCCAGCAGTTTGCTACTAGCGGGGGGCAATGAGCAGTTCTTC
TRBV27	few	NA	TRBJ1-3	13	CASGPAAGNTIYF	TGTGCCAGCGGTCCGGCTGCGGGAAACACCATATATTTT
TRBV29-1	NA	NA	TRBJ2-5	13	CSVERLGGETQYF	TGCAGCGTTGAGCGACTAGGGGGAGAGACCCAGTACTTC
TRBV20-1	NA	NA	TRBJ1-2	15	CCAREIGRRYYGYTF	TGCTGTGCTAGAGAGATCGGACGTCGGTACTATGGCTACACCTTC
TRBV30	NA	NA	TRBJ2-1	12	CACFISYNEQFF	TGTGCCTGTTTCATTTCCTACAATGAGCAGTTCTTC
TRBV25-1	many	NA	TRBJ2-1	17	CASSEYIGFNSYNEQFF	TGTGCCAGCAGTGAATATATTGGCTTTAATTCCTACAATGAGCAGTTCTTC
TRBV4-3	many	NA	TRBJ1-1	14	CASSQDPRNTEAFF	TGCGCCAGCAGCCAAGATCCGAGGAACACTGAAGCTTTCTTT
TRBV29-1	many	NA	TRBJ2-3	18	CSVEGRFLGGGTTDTQYF	TGCAGCGTTGAGGGGAGGTTCCTCGGTGGGGGAACCACAGATACGCAGTATTTT
TRBV28	many	TRBD1	TRBJ1-6	15	CASSPRGSYNSPLHF	TGTGCCAGCAGTCCCAGGGGGTCCTATAATTCACCCCTCCACTTT
TRBV11-2	NA	NA	TRBJ1-4	17	CASSLEASGSPNEKLFF	TGTGCCAGCAGCTTAGAGGCTTCGGGCAGCCCTAATGAAAAACTGTTTTTT
TRBV5-1	few	TRBD1	TRBJ2-5	15	CASSLVPDRGGTQYF	TGCGCCAGCAGCTTGGTACCGGACAGGGGGGGGACCCAGTACTTC
TRBV7-8	few	NA	TRBJ1-1	12	CASSLVRREAFF	TGTGCCAGCAGCTTAGTCCGGCGGGAAGCTTTCTTT
TRBV27	few	TRBD2	TRBJ2-7	16	CASSLTGGGTGYEQYF	TGTGCCAGCAGTTTAACGGGGGGGGGAACGGGCTACGAGCAGTACTTC
TRBV5-4	NA	TRBD1	TRBJ2-1	15	CASSFRTGVLDEQFF	TGTGCCAGCAGCTTCCGGACAGGGGTCTTGGATGAGCAGTTCTTC
TRBV5-1	few	NA	TRBJ2-1	12	CASSLVSNEQFF	TGCGCCAGCAGCTTGGTGAGTAATGAGCAGTTCTTC
TRBV7-2	many	TRBD1	TRBJ1-2	14	CASSPGQPYRSYTF	TGTGCCAGCAGCCCGGGACAGCCTTATCGCAGCTACACCTTC
TRBV6-6	many	NA	TRBJ1-3	11	CASNSGNTIYF	TGTGCCAGCAACTCTGGAAACACCATATATTTT
TRBV28	many	TRBD1	TRBJ2-7	16	CASRTSTGNPSYEQYF	TGTGCCAGCAGAACCTCGACAGGGAACCCTTCCTACGAGCAGTACTTC
TRBV20-1	many	NA	TRBJ2-1	16	CSANTVRGPSYNEQFF	TGCAGTGCGAACACCGTACGGGGGCCCTCCTACAATGAGCAGTTCTTC
TRBV28	NA	NA	TRBJ1-5	14	CASKEHYSNQPQHF	TGTGCCAGCAAAGAACATTATAGCAATCAGCCCCAGCATTTT
TRBV20-1	once	NA	TRBJ2-4	14	CSARTGEAQNIQYF	TGCAGTGCTAGAACAGGGGAGGCCCAAAACATTCAGTACTTC
TRBV5-1	many	TRBD2	TRBJ2-1	17	CASSLALGLVFFNEQFF	TGCGCCAGCAGCTTGGCTCTCGGACTAGTTTTCTTCAATGAGCAGTTCTTC
TRBV5-4	many	TRBD2	TRBJ2-7	17	CASSLGLAGILSYEQYF	TGTGCCAGCTCACTGGGACTAGCGGGGATCCTCTCCTACGAGCAGTACTTC
TRBV12-3/TRBV12-4	many	TRBD1	TRBJ1-1	13	CASTPTGFTEAFF	TGTGCCAGTACCCCGACAGGGTTCACTGAAGCTTTCTTT
TRBV27	NA	NA	TRBJ2-1	18	CASSLPFDYLGAHNEQFF	TGTGCCAGCAGTTTACCATTCGATTACCTGGGGGCCCACAATGAGCAGTTCTTC
TRBV7-2	many	NA	TRBJ2-7	15	CASSPSGVVAYEQYF	TGTGCCAGCAGCCCCTCAGGGGTTGTCGCCTACGAGCAGTACTTC
TRBV20-1	many	TRBD1	TRBJ1-6	15	CSANLRDRSLSPLHF	TGCAGTGCTAACCTCCGGGACAGGTCCCTTTCACCCCTCCACTTT
TRBV11-2	few	TRBD2	TRBJ2-7	18	CASSPRLSLAGGSQSQYF	TGTGCCAGCAGCCCCCGACTCTCACTAGCGGGAGGGTCCCAATCGCAGTACTTC